These 22 T cell receptor beta chains originate from one sample sequenced in a study of tumor-infiltrating lymphocytes in primary liver carcinoma (dated by TCRdb to 2015 to 2018). Total RNA and DNA were co-extracted without cell sorting from approximately 20-30 mg of bulk tissue using the AllPrep DNA/RNA mini kit. Sequencer: Illumina HiSeq 2500. A constant-region primer and ProtoScript II reverse transcriptase were used to reverse-transcribe TCRbeta-specific cDNA from approximately 500 ng total RNA. Three nested multiplex PCR rounds, following a slightly modified ARM-PCR procedure, were used to build the TCRbeta libraries. The first two PCR rounds used multiplex TRBV1-TRBV30 forward primers with a Cbeta reverse primer, each for 10 cycles. Through fastp at Q25 and MiXCR, TCRdb rebuilt clones from the public reads, retaining in-frame beta chains. Each entry is one CDR3 protein sequence, shown with its most common DNA and genes. This sample is represented by some 130,000 distinct CDR3 sequences; 65% to 75% of them were singletons. In total, the top ten clones hold 8.1% of the sample.

The sample comprised tumor-adjacent normal liver tissue. All receptors come from a woman in her sixties with primary liver carcinoma and hepatitis B virus infection.

J is TRBJ2-7 and V is TRBV6-5; D may be TRBD2 (6 bases). The V end was cut by 6 bases, the J end by 10 bases, with 22 bases between. The germline CDR1 and CDR2 sequences are MNHEY and SVGAGI. The CDR3 runs 14 residues. CDR3 residues: CASSRSVVGGDQYF. CDR3 nucleotide sequence: TGTGCCAGCAGCCGCTCGGTAGTGGGAGGCGATCAGTACTTC.

Comment on this clonotype: A much larger clone is a single base away; this may be a read error. The rearrangement joins TRBV5-1 to TRBJ2-1; weak D call: TRBD2 (6 bases). The CDR3 consists of 16 residues. CDR1 and CDR2 from the germline V gene are SGHRS and YFSETQ. Trimming cost V 2 bases and J 8 bases, with 20 bases left between them. The CDR3 here is CASSFVTIGSVDEQFF. Written as DNA, the CDR3 is TGCGCCAGCAGCTTTGTAACTATCGGGAGCGTGGATGAGCAGTTCTTC.

Worth noting for this clonotype: One junction end disagrees with the germline gene, perhaps due to a read error. The chain employs TRBV5-6 and TRBJ2-5; a possible D gene is TRBD2 (5 bases). The V gene's germline CDR1 is SGHDT and CDR2 YYEEEE. The CDR3 sequence is 15 residues long. The CDR3 region is CARSRPRAYQETQYF. In nucleotides, the CDR3 is TGTGCCAGAAGCCGCCCGAGGGCCTACCAAGAGACCCAGTATTTC.

A word on this clonotype: This may come from a read error, since a much larger clone is one base off. The chain carries TRBV6-2 or TRBV6-3 and TRBJ2-7, with D perhaps being TRBD1 or TRBD2 (5 bases each). Germline loops: CDR1 MNHEY, CDR2 SVGEGT. The CDR3 is 13 residues long. The ends were cut back, 5 bases at V and 6 bases at J, with 14 bases in the middle. This CDR3 is CASSTAGAGEQYF. CDR3 sequence (DNA): TGTGCCAGCAGTACCGCCGGGGCGGGCGAGCAGTACTTC.

With respect to this clonotype: A junction end diverges from the germline sequence, so it may reflect a read error. This chain links TRBV7-9 with TRBJ2-3; possibly TRBD2 for D (5 bases). The CDR3 has 17 residues. Germline values: CDR1 SEHNR, CDR2 FQNEAQ (reference sequence). The CDR3 reads CASCLGVLARGTDTQYF. The DNA of the CDR3 is TGTGCCAGCTGCTTAGGAGTTTTAGCGCGAGGTACAGATACGCAGTATTTT.

This clonotype came up once. A read error may be the cause here, since a much bigger clone is one base away. This chain uses TRBV7-9 with TRBJ1-2, with 10 bases fitting TRBD1. CDR3 length: 17 amino acids. In germline, CDR1 is SEHNR, CDR2 FQNEAQ (reference sequence). CDR3 region: CGSSSLGGDRGPSGYTF. In DNA form, the CDR3 reads TGTGGCAGCAGCTCCCTGGGGGGAGACAGGGGGCCTAGTGGCTACACCTTC.

This clonotype was picked up many times. An end of the junction does not agree with germline; a read error may underlie this. The rearrangement uses TRBV6-1 and TRBJ1-1; no clear D gene. Germline values: CDR1 MNHNS, CDR2 SASEGT. The CDR3 loop spans 13 amino acids. As DNA, the CDR3 is TGTGCCAGCCGTGAGGCCCCCCCAACTGAAGCTTTCTTT. Amino acid sequence: CASREAPPTEAFF.

In the case of this clonotype: This may arise from a read error, as a much more abundant clone is one base away. V and J are TRBV21-1 and TRBJ2-4; the tabulated D call, TRBD2, remains unverified against the DNA. TRBV21-1 is a recognized pseudogene. The CDR3 length is 15 residues. CDR3 bases: TGTGCCACCAGCCCCTCCACCGGCGCCAAAAACATTCAGTACTTC. Residues: CATSPSTGAKNIQYF.

Comments on this clonotype: A much larger clone differs by one base, so this may be a read error. Since no conserved phenylalanine or tryptophan closes the CDR3, a read error is the likely cause. V is TRBV5-1 and J is TRBJ1-1; D may be TRBD1 (5 bases). The CDR3 loop spans 14 amino acids. Germline V lookup: CDR1 SGHRS, CDR2 YFSETQ. Trimming removed 3 bases from V and 1 base from J, with 10 bases in between. CDR3 sequence: CASSSRTTNTEAFY. The CDR3 region has the DNA TGCGCCAGCAGCTCACGGACAACGAACACTGAAGCTTTCTAT.

Comments on this clonotype: An end of the junction differs from the germline gene, which may be a read error. The chain links TRBV11-2 to TRBJ2-1, with a possible D match to TRBD2 (5 bases). The CDR3 covers 17 residues. Germline CDR1 reads SGHAT; CDR2 reads FQNNGV. The CDR3 DNA reads TGTGTCAGCAGCCCCCAAAGATGGAGGAGCTCCTACAATGAGCAGTTCTTC. It specifies CVSSPQRWRSSYNEQFF.

Ten or more counts support this clonotype. This rearrangement joins TRBV30 to TRBJ1-2; D uncertain. Deletions cut 0 bases from V and 8 bases from J, with 10 bases between. Germline CDR1 and CDR2: GTSNPN and SVGIG (reference sequence). The CDR3 is made up of 12 amino acids. The CDR3 protein is CAWSVSGYGYTF. For the CDR3, the DNA is TGTGCCTGGAGTGTATCCGGGTACGGCTACACCTTC.

This chain connects TRBV29-1 to TRBJ1-1, with a weak D call TRBD1 (5 bases). Germline V CDR1 and CDR2: SQVTM, ANQGSEA. The CDR3 contains 17 residues. V was clipped by 3 bases and J by 14 bases, with 34 bases between them. CDR3 region: CSVDREGPTVMSTETFF. The CDR3 DNA sequence: TGCAGCGTTGACAGGGAGGGGCCAACGGTCATGAGCACTGAAACCTTCTTT.

This rearrangement joins TRBV24-1 to TRBJ2-1, with D uncertain. V lost 4 bases, J lost 1 base, and 16 bases lay in between. This CDR3 is 17 amino acids long. The germline gives CDR1 KGHDR, CDR2 SFDVKD. The CDR3 nucleotides are TGTGCCACCAGTGACATGATTCCGAGTTTATCCTACAATGAGCAGTTCTTC. This gives the protein CATSDMIPSLSYNEQFF.

The table lists this clonotype with a few counts. A much bigger clone sits one base away, suggesting this may be a read error. The gene calls are TRBV28 and TRBJ2-1; D unresolved. Trimming took off 5 bases at V and 9 bases at J, with 11 bases between the two ends. From germline, CDR1 is MDHEN and CDR2 SYDVKM. CDR3 length: 12 residues. The CDR3 loop reads CASSRIGIEQFF. The CDR3 nucleotides are TGTGCCAGCAGTCGGATAGGGATTGAGCAGTTCTTC.

The chain joins TRBV5-1 to TRBJ1-4, with a weak D call TRBD1 (5 bases). The V end was cut by 7 bases, the J end by 5 bases, with 12 bases between. The CDR3 is 13 residues long. The germline V gene has CDR1 SGHRS and CDR2 YFSETQ. The CDR3 nucleotides read TGCGCCAGCGGCTCGGAGGGGAATGAAAAACTGTTTTTT. It yields the protein CASGSEGNEKLFF.

This clonotype was seen more than once but under ten times. J is TRBJ2-1 and V is TRBV18; D is perhaps TRBD2 (6 bases). Trimming stripped 2 bases from V and 5 bases from J, with 13 bases between. Germline V gene lookup returns CDR1 KGHSH and CDR2 LQKENI. The length of the CDR3 is 15 residues. The CDR3 nucleotides are TGTGCCAGCTCACCATCCCGTGGCGGGAACAATGAGCAGTTCTTC. Protein: CASSPSRGGNNEQFF.

With respect to this clonotype: This clone may be a read error of a much larger clone one base away. This chain joins TRBV6-6 and TRBJ1-4; 7 nucleotides match TRBD1. The CDR3 extends over 17 amino acids. Germline CDR1 is MNHNY and CDR2 is SVGAGI (reference sequence). CDR3 in amino acids: CASSSSGGGATNVKLFF. CDR3 bases: TGTGCCAGCAGTTCTTCAGGGGGGGGTGCAACTAATGTAAAACTGTTTTTT.

In regard to this clonotype: Compared with germline, one end of the junction differs, possibly owing to a read error. This chain joins TRBV28 and TRBJ1-2; D ambiguous. The CDR3 is 14 amino acids. Germline CDR1 is MDHEN and CDR2 is SYDVKM. CDR3: CASSFERLNYGHTF. DNA of the CDR3: TGTGCCAGCAGTTTCGAACGGCTTAACTATGGCCACACCTTC.

V usage is TRBV6-2 or TRBV6-3 and J usage is TRBJ2-4; 12 nucleotides match TRBD2. The CDR3 loop spans 20 amino acids. J lost 3 bases, V lost 2 bases, and 14 bases had no gene match. Germline V CDR1 and CDR2: MNHEY, SVGEGT. Here the CDR3 reads CASSYLALAGGPAIKNIQYF. Here the CDR3 DNA reads TGTGCCAGCAGTTACCTAGCACTAGCGGGAGGACCAGCCATCAAAAACATTCAGTACTTC.

In regard to this clonotype: One end of the junction fails to match germline, which may point to a read error. This chain uses TRBV28 with TRBJ2-7, with D perhaps TRBD2 (6 bases). Germline V gene sequence: CDR1 MDHEN, CDR2 SYDVKM. CDR3 size: 17 residues. CDR3 nucleotides: TGTGCCAGCAGTTTACGGGTGATGGACGGGAGTACATACGAGCAATACTTC. It translates to CASSLRVMDGSTYEQYF.

V gene TRBV29-1 combines with J gene TRBJ2-3, with D perhaps being TRBD1 or TRBD2 (5 bases each). The CDR3 has 15 residues. CDR1 and CDR2 from the germline V gene are SQVTM and ANQGSEA. Trimming left V 5 bases short and J 2 bases short, with 17 bases between. The CDR3 DNA sequence: TGCAGCGTTAAGGGTGGGCCGGGACCCACAGATACGCAGTATTTT. Encoded protein: CSVKGGPGPTDTQYF.

This clonotype has just a few counts. A much larger clone sits a single nucleotide away, making a read error possible. The chain combines TRBV7-9 with TRBJ1-3; D not certain. The CDR3 is 12 residues long. In germline, CDR1 is SEHNR, CDR2 FQNEAQ (reference sequence). Trimming stripped 5 bases from V and 7 bases from J, with 9 bases between. CDR3 DNA sequence: TGTGCCAGCAGCCCAATCAGTAACACCATATATTTT. It codes for CASSPISNTIYF.